Below, 26 T cell receptor beta chains from the same sample are listed, as sequenced in a study of shared clonotypes between healthy human individuals. Sequencing used immunoSEQ multiplex PCR; TCRdb keeps in-frame clones, though not all of them. The table lists about 2.3 million clones, just over 90% of them singletons. The source material was naive CD4+ T cells from PBMCs. The subset was: CD45RA+ positively selected. The receptors originated from a man between 18 and 29 years old in good health. Some clones in this sample may be carry-over from other donors' samples.

The genes are TRBV11-1 and TRBJ2-5; maybe TRBD2 (5 bases). Per the germline V gene, CDR1 is SGHAT and CDR2 is FQDESV (reference sequence). The V end was cut by 4 bases, the J end by 5 bases, with 11 bases between. The CDR3 totals 13 residues. The CDR3 loop is CASSSGVEETQYF. The CDR3 DNA follows: TGTGCCAGCAGCTCCGGGGTGGAGGAGACCCAGTACTTC. The whole variable domain, filled in from reference TRBV11-1 and TRBJ2-5, reads EAEVAQSPRYKITEKSQAVAFWCDPISGHATLYWYRQILGQGPELLVQFQDESVVDDSQLPKDRFSAERLKGVDSTLKIQPAELGDSAMYLCASSSGVEETQYFGPGTRLLVL.

This chain links TRBV28 with TRBJ1-2; TRBD1 agrees at 7 bases. Germline V CDR1 and CDR2: MDHEN, SYDVKM. The CDR3 loop spans 16 amino acids. The J segment lost 3 bases and the V segment lost 1 base, leaving 8 bases of the junction unmatched. CDR3 bases: TGTGCCAGCAGTTTATCGGACAGGTGGGCCTACTATGGCTACACCTTC. Amino acids: CASSLSDRWAYYGYTF.

J is TRBJ2-1 and V is TRBV7-3, with D possibly being TRBD1 (6 bases). Trimming took off 5 bases at V and 1 base at J, with 12 bases between the two ends. The CDR3 runs to 15 residues. Germline V gene sequence: CDR1 SGHTA, CDR2 FQGTGA. CDR3 DNA: TGTGCCAGCAGCCCTATGACAGGATCCTACAATGAGCAGTTCTTC. This codes for CASSPMTGSYNEQFF.

The chain employs TRBV18 and TRBJ1-3, with 7 bases aligning to TRBD1. This CDR3 region has 19 residues. Germline loops: CDR1 KGHSH, CDR2 LQKENI. Unmatched junction bases numbered 15, after V lost 3 bases and J lost 1 base. DNA for the CDR3: TGTGCCAGCTCACCGTCAGGACAGGTTGGGTTCGTGTCTGGAAACACCATATATTTT. Translating gives CASSPSGQVGFVSGNTIYF.

For this clone: The same CDR3 can be traced to other DNA sequences in this sample. The rearrangement joins TRBV2 to TRBJ2-5; maybe TRBD2 (6 bases). V was clipped by 1 base and J by 4 bases, with 10 bases between them. This CDR3 spans 14 amino acids. Germline V gene lookup returns CDR1 SNHLY and CDR2 FYNNEI. The CDR3 sequence: CASSEVLGGETQYF. In DNA, the CDR3 is TGTGCCAGCAGTGAAGTATTGGGGGGAGAGACCCAGTACTTC.

In its sample, this clone was seen once. CDR3 DNA sequence: TGTGCCAGCTCACCCCTATCTGGGAACTATGGCTACACCTTC. Amino acids: CASSPLSGNYGYTF. The chain joins TRBV18 to TRBJ1-2; D remains ambiguous. Germline V CDR1 and CDR2: KGHSH, LQKENI. Trimming took off 3 bases at V and 2 bases at J, with 10 bases between the two ends. This CDR3 spans 14 amino acids. The full variable domain, its missing parts supplied by reference TRBV18 and TRBJ1-2, is NAGVMQNPRHLVRRRGQEARLRCSPMKGHSHVYWYRQLPEEGLKFMVYLQKENIIDESGMPKERFSAEFPKEGPSILRIQQVVRGDSAAYFCASSPLSGNYGYTFGSGTRLTVV.

The chain links TRBV7-3 to TRBJ2-5; 10 bases match TRBD1. The CDR3 loop spans 18 amino acids. The V gene end was trimmed by 7 bases and the J gene end by 3 bases; junction bases not matched to a gene: 17. Germline CDR1 SGHTA, CDR2 FQGTGA. CDR3 nucleotides: TGTGCCAGCACCGGGGAGGAGGGACAGGGGTATGGGGAAGAGACCCAGTACTTC. Its protein is CASTGEEGQGYGEETQYF.

DNA for the CDR3: TGTGCCAGCTCACCCATAGGGGGACTAGCGGTTGGTACCTACAATGAGCAGTTCTTC. Amino acid sequence: CASSPIGGLAVGTYNEQFF. This rearrangement joins TRBV18 to TRBJ2-1; 11 bases are shared with TRBD2. Germline V gene sequence: CDR1 KGHSH, CDR2 LQKENI. This CDR3 has 19 amino acids. V shed 3 bases and J 2 bases; nucleotides not matched to a gene: 12.

This clone appeared a single time. One junction end disagrees with the germline gene, perhaps due to a read error. The chain links TRBV5-1 to TRBJ1-1; D not resolved. From germline, CDR1 is SGHRS and CDR2 YFSETQ. The CDR3 is 13 residues long. The CDR3 here is CATSNVMNTEAFF. The CDR3 region has the DNA TGCGCCACCAGCAACGTCATGAACACTGAAGCTTTCTTT.

The rearrangement links TRBV28 to TRBJ1-4; D is unclear. CDR3 size: 15 residues. Germline values: CDR1 MDHEN, CDR2 SYDVKM. The germline V and J ends were trimmed by 1 base and 3 bases, with 9 bases remaining between them. As DNA, the CDR3 is TGTGCCAGCAGTTTATACGACTCCTCTAATGAAAAACTGTTTTTT. It is translated as CASSLYDSSNEKLFF.

This clone was observed a single time. This CDR3 reads CASSSGQGQGYTF. The CDR3 DNA sequence: TGTGCCAGCTCATCAGGACAGGGTCAAGGCTACACCTTC. The rearrangement links TRBV18 to TRBJ1-2, with 8 bases identical to TRBD1. Trimming removed 5 bases from V and 8 bases from J; junction bases left unmatched: 7. CDR3 length: 13 amino acids. From germline, CDR1 is KGHSH and CDR2 LQKENI.

V is TRBV19 and J is TRBJ1-1; D gene ambiguous. Germline V lookup: CDR1 LNHDA, CDR2 SQIVND (reference sequence). The germline V and J ends were trimmed by 5 bases and 3 bases, with 10 bases remaining between them. This CDR3 contains 13 residues. CDR3 in amino acids: CASSRQLHTEAFF. CDR3 sequence (DNA): TGTGCCAGTAGTCGGCAGCTCCACACTGAAGCTTTCTTT.

The chain recombines TRBV11-3 with TRBJ2-2; D may be TRBD1 (5 bases). The CDR3 spans 11 residues. Trimming took off 4 bases at V and 14 bases at J, with 11 bases between the two ends. CDR1 and CDR2 from the germline V gene are SGHNT and YENEEA. CDR3 coding DNA: TGTGCCAGCAGCTCGGACACCGCACTGTTTTTT. Translated, it gives CASSSDTALFF.

The V and J genes are TRBV10-3 and TRBJ2-5; D is perhaps TRBD1 (6 bases). From germline, CDR1 is ENHRY and CDR2 SYGVKD. The CDR3 sequence is 14 residues long. The V gene lost 7 bases and the J gene lost 4 bases, with 16 bases spanning the gap. This CDR3 is CAINSGHQGETQYF. The CDR3 region has the DNA TGTGCCATCAACTCGGGACACCAAGGAGAGACCCAGTACTTC.

This chain links TRBV9 with TRBJ2-2; 8 positions match TRBD2. Germline-derived CDR1 and CDR2 are SGDLS and YYNGEE. Trimming at V came to 0 bases and at J to 4 bases, leaving 2 bases not matched to a gene. The CDR3 totals 15 residues. CDR3 sequence (DNA): TGTGCCAGCAGCGTAGCAAGCGGGGGCACCGGGGAGCTGTTTTTT. Protein: CASSVASGGTGELFF.

V usage is TRBV30 and J usage is TRBJ1-4; TRBD1 matches 9 bases. Germline values: CDR1 GTSNPN, CDR2 SVGIG (reference sequence). J lost 9 bases, V lost 4 bases, and 6 bases had no gene match. CDR3 length: 13 residues. The CDR3 here is CAWTGQGWKKLFF. CDR3 nucleotides: TGTGCCTGGACCGGACAGGGGTGGAAAAAACTGTTTTTT. The variable domain in full, completed from reference TRBV30 and TRBJ1-4, reads SQTIHQWPATLVQPVGSPLSLECTVEGTSNPNLYWYRQAAGRGLQLLFYSVGIGQISSEVPQNLSASRPQDRQFILSSKKLLLSDSGFYLCAWTGQGWKKLFFGSGTQLSVL.

The CDR3 protein is CASSPRLAGAGETQYF. The CDR3 bases are TGCGCCAGCAGCCCCAGACTAGCGGGAGCGGGCGAGACCCAGTACTTC. The chain uses TRBV5-1 and TRBJ2-5; 12 positions agree with TRBD2. The CDR3 extends over 16 amino acids. V shed 4 bases, J shed 5 bases, and the junction held 9 bases outside the gene matches. The germline V gene encodes CDR1 SGHRS and CDR2 YFSETQ.

This clone was observed a handful of times. The chain couples TRBV19 to TRBJ1-2; 7 bases align to TRBD1. The V gene's germline CDR1 is LNHDA and CDR2 SQIVND (reference sequence). The CDR3 extends over 12 amino acids. V lost 3 bases, J lost 8 bases, and 3 bases stayed unmatched. CDR3 in DNA: TGTGCCAGTAGTATGACAGGGCACGGCTACACCTTC. Protein: CASSMTGHGYTF.

The V gene is TRBV9, the J gene TRBJ2-7, with 7 bases matching TRBD2. The CDR3 consists of 19 residues. Germline values: CDR1 SGDLS, CDR2 YYNGEE. V was clipped by 1 base and J by 2 bases; unmatched bases: 18. The CDR3 is CASSVREGWGWVPTYEQYF. In nucleotides, the CDR3 is TGTGCCAGCAGCGTAAGGGAGGGATGGGGATGGGTTCCTACCTACGAGCAGTACTTC.

The gene calls are TRBV19 and TRBJ1-5; no clear D. Germline V CDR1 and CDR2: LNHDA, SQIVND (reference sequence). V lost 6 bases and J lost 3, with 15 bases in between. This CDR3 comprises 15 residues. The CDR3 reads CASSPAPEPNQPQHF. The CDR3 DNA sequence: TGTGCCAGTAGCCCCGCCCCAGAACCCAATCAGCCCCAGCATTTT. The full variable domain, its missing parts supplied by reference TRBV19 and TRBJ1-5, is DGGITQSPKYLFRKEGQNVTLSCEQNLNHDAMYWYRQDPGQGLRLIYYSQIVNDFQKGDIAEGYSVSREKKESFPLTVTSAQKNPTAFYLCASSPAPEPNQPQHFGDGTRLSIL.

The DNA for the CDR3 is TGTGCCAGCAGACCCGTGGACAGGGAAAGTTCGCCCCAGCATTTT. Its protein is CASRPVDRESSPQHF. J is TRBJ1-5 and V is TRBV2, with TRBD1 matching over 8 bases. This CDR3 is built from 15 residues. CDR1 is SNHLY and CDR2 is FYNNEI in the germline V gene. V lost 6 bases, J lost 9 bases, and 13 bases stayed unmatched.

The chain recombines TRBV7-8 with TRBJ1-2; a weak D match, TRBD1 (6 bases). Germline-derived CDR1 and CDR2 are SGHVS and FQNEAQ. CDR3 length: 15 amino acids. Trimming removed 9 bases from V and 8 bases from J, with 25 bases in between. The CDR3 bases are TGTGCCAGAAGAGGGGGGGACACACGTCCTGGAGGCTACACCTTC. It is translated as CARRGGDTRPGGYTF. The full variable domain, in which reference TRBV7-8 and TRBJ1-2 provide the parts outside the CDR3, is GAGVSQSPRYKVAKRGQDVALRCDPISGHVSLFWYQQALGQGPEFLTYFQNEAQLDKSGLPSDRFFAERPEGSVSTLKIQRTQQEDSAVYLCARRGGDTRPGGYTFGSGTRLTVV.

About this clone: Within the sample, other DNA sequences also encode this same CDR3. The chain recombines TRBV5-1 with TRBJ2-5; D may match TRBD1 or TRBD2 (5 bases each). Germline-derived CDR1 and CDR2 are SGHRS and YFSETQ. CDR3 length equals 14 residues. V lost 1 base and J 5 bases, leaving 12 bases between the germline ends. The CDR3: CASSLSGAQETQYF. The CDR3 DNA is TGCGCCAGCAGCTTGTCCGGGGCGCAGGAGACCCAGTACTTC.

This clone was picked up one time. V and J are TRBV7-7 and TRBJ2-2; 10 bases match TRBD2. The CDR3 is 20 residues long. Germline CDR1 SSHAT, CDR2 FNYEAQ (reference sequence). V shed 6 bases and J 1 base; nucleotides not matched to a gene: 17. DNA for the CDR3: TGTGCCAGCAGAATCCTAAATCCCGTAGCGGGAGGCCTGAACACCGGGGAGCTGTTTTTT. This encodes CASRILNPVAGGLNTGELFF.

The chain carries TRBV19 and TRBJ1-5; no definite D call. Looked up from germline, CDR1 is LNHDA and CDR2 is SQIVND (reference sequence). The CDR3 is made up of 17 amino acids. Trimming pared 0 bases from V and 0 bases from J, leaving 12 bases between. The CDR3 DNA sequence: TGTGCCAGTAGTATAGATTTAACCTCTTATAGCAATCAGCCCCAGCATTTT. Encoded protein: CASSIDLTSYSNQPQHF.

The chain employs TRBV7-8 and TRBJ1-1; D is unclear. Germline values: CDR1 SGHVS, CDR2 FQNEAQ. V was trimmed by 0 bases and J by 1 base, leaving 6 bases between them. CDR3 length equals 14 residues. CDR3: CASSLAGQNTEAFF. The CDR3 nucleotides read TGTGCCAGCAGCTTAGCGGGTCAGAACACTGAAGCTTTCTTT.